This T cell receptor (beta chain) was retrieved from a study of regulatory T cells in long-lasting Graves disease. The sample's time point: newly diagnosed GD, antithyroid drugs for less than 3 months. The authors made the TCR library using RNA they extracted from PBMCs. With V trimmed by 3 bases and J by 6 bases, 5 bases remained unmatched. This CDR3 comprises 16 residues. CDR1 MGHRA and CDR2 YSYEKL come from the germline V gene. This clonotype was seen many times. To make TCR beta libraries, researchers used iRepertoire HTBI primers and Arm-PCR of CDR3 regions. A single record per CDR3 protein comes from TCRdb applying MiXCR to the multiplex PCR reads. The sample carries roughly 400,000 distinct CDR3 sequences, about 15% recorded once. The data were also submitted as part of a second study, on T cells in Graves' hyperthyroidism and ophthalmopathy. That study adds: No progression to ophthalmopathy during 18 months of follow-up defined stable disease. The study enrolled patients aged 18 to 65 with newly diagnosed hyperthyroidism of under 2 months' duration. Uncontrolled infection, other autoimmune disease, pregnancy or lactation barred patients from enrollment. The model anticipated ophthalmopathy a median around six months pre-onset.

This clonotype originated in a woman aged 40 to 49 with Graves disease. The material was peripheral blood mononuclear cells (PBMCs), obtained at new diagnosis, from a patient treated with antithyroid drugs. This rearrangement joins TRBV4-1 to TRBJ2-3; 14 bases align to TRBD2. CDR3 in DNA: TGCGCCAGCAGCCAGGGGACTAGCGGGAGTTGGGATACGCAGTATTTT. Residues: CASSQGTSGSWDTQYF.